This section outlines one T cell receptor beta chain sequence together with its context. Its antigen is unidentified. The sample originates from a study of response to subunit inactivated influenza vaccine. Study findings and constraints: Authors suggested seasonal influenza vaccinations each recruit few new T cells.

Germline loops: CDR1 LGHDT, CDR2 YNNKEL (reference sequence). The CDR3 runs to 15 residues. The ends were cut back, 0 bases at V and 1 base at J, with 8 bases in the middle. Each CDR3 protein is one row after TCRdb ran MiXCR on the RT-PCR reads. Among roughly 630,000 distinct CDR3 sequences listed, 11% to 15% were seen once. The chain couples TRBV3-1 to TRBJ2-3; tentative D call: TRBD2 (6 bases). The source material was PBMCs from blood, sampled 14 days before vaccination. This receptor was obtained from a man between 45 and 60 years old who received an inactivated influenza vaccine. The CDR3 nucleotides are TGTGCCAGCAGCCAAGATACGGGGGGCACAGATACGCAGTATTTT. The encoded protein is CASSQDTGGTDTQYF.